Listed below are T cell receptor beta chains from one sample, sequenced in a study of T-cell memory formation after mild COVID-19. TCRdb ran MiXCR on the 5' RACE reads and lists one entry per CDR3 protein. The sample holds roughly 110,000 distinct CDR3 sequences, 22% seen once. The sample was PBMCs or a T cell subset sorted from them (not recorded which). These receptors all stem from a man between 18 and 35 years old who had mild COVID-19 (a few samples of this study predate the infection). Cell type and time point are not known. CDR3s include the opening cysteine and the closing phenylalanine or tryptophan. The order of the fields is J gene, clone size, V gene, D gene, CDR3 DNA, CDR3 protein. A D gene is named only where the DNA matches it firmly. Only part of the rows carry a size: once, few, many, or a class if the clone is expanded.

TRBJ2-1	few	TRBV5-6	TRBD1	TGTGCCAGCAGCCAGGGACAGGGGATGAGGAATGAGCAGTTCTTC	CASSQGQGMRNEQFF
TRBJ2-1	few	TRBV4-1	-	TGCGCCAGCAGCCAAGGAGGTTTGGGGTGGGACAATGAGCAGTTCTTC	CASSQGGLGWDNEQFF
TRBJ1-2	-	TRBV4-1	TRBD1	TGCGCCAGCAGCCAACAGGCGACAGGGACCTCTTCTTATGGCTACACCTTC	CASSQQATGTSSYGYTF
TRBJ2-7	many	TRBV18	-	TGTGCCAGCAGTCCCGCGTACGAGCAGTACTTC	CASSPAYEQYF
TRBJ2-7	few	TRBV7-9	TRBD2	TGTGCCAGCAGCTTACCGGGGGGTTACGAGCAGTACTTC	CASSLPGGYEQYF
TRBJ1-5	-	TRBV19	TRBD1	TGTGCCAGTAGCCAGGACAGGGGCAGCAATCAGCCCCAGCATTTT	CASSQDRGSNQPQHF
TRBJ2-1	few	TRBV5-1	-	TGCGCCAGCAGCTTGGATCAGTACAATGAGCAGTTCTTC	CASSLDQYNEQFF
TRBJ2-7	-	TRBV6-5	-	TGTGCCAGCAGCCACCAGGGTACCGCATCCTACGAGCAGTACTTC	CASSHQGTASYEQYF
TRBJ2-7	-	TRBV7-9	-	TGTGCCAGCAGCTTAGCTGGAGGGGTGGGCCGAAAACACGAGCAGTACTTC	CASSLAGGVGRKHEQYF
TRBJ2-3	-	TRBV6-2/TRBV6-3	TRBD2	TGTGCCAGCAGTACCCCGAGCCAAGGGCTAGCGGGGGAAACGCAGTATTTT	CASSTPSQGLAGETQYF
TRBJ2-1	-	TRBV9	-	TGTGCCAGCAGCGCAGGATACGGTGAGCAGTTCTTC	CASSAGYGEQFF
TRBJ2-5	few	TRBV5-1	-	TGCGCCAGCAGTAGTGAGCGGCAAGAGACCCAGTACTTC	CASSSERQETQYF
TRBJ2-1	-	TRBV5-5	TRBD1	TGTGCCAGCAGTCCCGGACAGGGGACCTACAATGAGCAGTTCTTC	CASSPGQGTYNEQFF
TRBJ2-3	-	TRBV20-1	-	TGCAGTGCTAGAGAGGGGGCAGATACGCAGTATTTT	CSAREGADTQYF
TRBJ1-5	-	TRBV19	-	TGTGCCAGTAGTATAGATCTGCGGGGGCATCAGCCCCAGCATTTT	CASSIDLRGHQPQHF
TRBJ2-2	few	TRBV7-6	TRBD1	TGTGCCAGCAGCCTAGGACAGGTCCCCACCGGGGAGCTGTTTTTT	CASSLGQVPTGELFF
TRBJ2-5	few	TRBV12-3/TRBV12-4	-	TGTGCCAGCAGTTTGGGAGTTGATCAGACCCAGTACTTC	CASSLGVDQTQYF
TRBJ2-5	few	TRBV11-2	TRBD1	TGTGCCAGCAGCTTAGATCTGGGACAGCAAGAGACCCAGTACTTC	CASSLDLGQQETQYF